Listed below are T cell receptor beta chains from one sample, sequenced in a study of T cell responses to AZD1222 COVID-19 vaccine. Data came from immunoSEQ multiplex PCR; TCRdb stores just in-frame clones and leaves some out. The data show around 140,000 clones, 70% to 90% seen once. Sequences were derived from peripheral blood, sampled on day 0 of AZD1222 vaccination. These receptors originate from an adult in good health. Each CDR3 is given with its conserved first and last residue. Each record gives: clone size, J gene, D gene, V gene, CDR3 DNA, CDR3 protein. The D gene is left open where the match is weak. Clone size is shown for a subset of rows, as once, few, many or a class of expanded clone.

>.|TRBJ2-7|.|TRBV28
TGTGCCAGCAGTACCGCTTTGGACCTCCAGTACTTC
CASSTALDLQYF
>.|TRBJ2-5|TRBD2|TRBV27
TGTGCCAGCAGTCCTCTAGCGGATCAAGAGACCCAGTACTTC
CASSPLADQETQYF
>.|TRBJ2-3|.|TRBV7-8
TGTGCCAGCAGCTTAGGGGGCACTTTAGGAGATACGCAGTATTTT
CASSLGGTLGDTQYF
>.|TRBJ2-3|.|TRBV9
TGTGCCAGCAGCGTAGCGAGTGTCCCAGATACGCAGTATTTT
CASSVASVPDTQYF
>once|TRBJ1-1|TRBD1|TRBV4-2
TGTGCCAGCAGCCCGGGACAGGAAGTAACTGAAGCTTTCTTT
CASSPGQEVTEAFF
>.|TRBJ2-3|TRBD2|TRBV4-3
TGCGCCAGCAGCCGTAGCGGGGAATCTGATACGCAGTATTTT
CASSRSGESDTQYF
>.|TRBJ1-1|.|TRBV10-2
TGCGCCAGCAGTGAGTCGGTAGGAAACACTGAAGCTTTCTTT
CASSESVGNTEAFF
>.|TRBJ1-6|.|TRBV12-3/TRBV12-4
TGTGCCAGCAGTTTCGAAAATTCACCCCTCCACTTT
CASSFENSPLHF
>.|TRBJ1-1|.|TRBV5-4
TGTGCCAGCAGCTCGGTCGCGAACACTGAAGCTTTCTTT
CASSSVANTEAFF
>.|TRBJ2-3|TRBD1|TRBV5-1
TGCGCCAGCAGCCGAGGGGACAGGGAAACAGATACGCAGTATTTT
CASSRGDRETDTQYF
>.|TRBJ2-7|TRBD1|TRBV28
TGTGCCAGCAGTTTATCAGGGGGCTTTCGGGGGCAGTACTTC
CASSLSGGFRGQYF
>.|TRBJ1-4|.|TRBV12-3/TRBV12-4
TGTGCCAGCAGTTTCTCGTCGGAAAAACTGTTTTTT
CASSFSSEKLFF
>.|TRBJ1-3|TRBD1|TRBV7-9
TGTGCCAGCAGCCGACAGGGGTTTGGAAACACCATATATTTT
CASSRQGFGNTIYF
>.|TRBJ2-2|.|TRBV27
TGTGCCAGCAGTCGGTCCGCCACGGGGACCGGGGAGCTGTTTTTT
CASSRSATGTGELFF
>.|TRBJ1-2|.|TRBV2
TGTGCCAGCAGAGGAGGCACACCCAACCTTAACTATGGCTACACCTTC
CASRGGTPNLNYGYTF
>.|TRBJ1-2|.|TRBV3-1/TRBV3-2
TGTGCCAGCAGCCAAGTCACCGGAGCTAACTATGGCTACACCTTC
CASSQVTGANYGYTF
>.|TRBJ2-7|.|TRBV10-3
TGTGCCATCAGTGTGGGCCCGACCAGCTCCTACGAGCAGTACTTC
CAISVGPTSSYEQYF
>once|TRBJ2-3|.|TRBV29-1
TGCAGCGTGACCGGGGGGCGGGGAACAGATACGCAGTATTTT
CSVTGGRGTDTQYF
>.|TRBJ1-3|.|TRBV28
TGTGCCAGCAGTTTATCTTCGCGCCTCACGAGCAGAAACACCATATATTTT
CASSLSSRLTSRNTIYF
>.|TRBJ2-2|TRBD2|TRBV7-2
TGTGCCAGCAGCCCCGGGTCTAGCGGGCCAAACGGGGAGCTGTTTTTT
CASSPGSSGPNGELFF
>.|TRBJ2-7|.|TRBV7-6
TGTGCCAGCAGCTTAGCTCGGACGATGGAGACCTACGAGCAGTACTTC
CASSLARTMETYEQYF
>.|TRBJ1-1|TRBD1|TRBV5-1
TGCGCCAGCAGCTCCCTCGGACAGGTGAACACTGAAGCTTTCTTT
CASSSLGQVNTEAFF
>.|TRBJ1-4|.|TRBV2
TGTGCCAGCAGATGGTTAGGGGCCGGAGAAAAACTGTTTTTT
CASRWLGAGEKLFF
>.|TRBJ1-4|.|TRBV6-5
TGTGCCAGCAGTTACGGGGGAGGGAGAAATGAAAAACTGTTTTTT
CASSYGGGRNEKLFF
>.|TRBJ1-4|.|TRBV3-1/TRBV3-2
TGTGCCAGCAGCCAAGATAATGGCCCAACTAATGAAAAACTGTTTTTT
CASSQDNGPTNEKLFF
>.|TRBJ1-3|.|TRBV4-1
TGCGCCAGCAGCATGTACGCCTCTGGAAACACCATATATTTT
CASSMYASGNTIYF
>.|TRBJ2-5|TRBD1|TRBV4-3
TGCGCCAGCAGTCGGACCCAGGACAGGGTTGAGACCCAGTACTTC
CASSRTQDRVETQYF
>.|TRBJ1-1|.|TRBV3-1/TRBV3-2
TGTGCCAGCAGCCAAGATAGTTTGCGGGGGACTGAAGCTTTCTTT
CASSQDSLRGTEAFF
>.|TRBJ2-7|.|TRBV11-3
TGTGCCAGCAGCTTTGGGGCAGGTAGCTCCTACGAGCAGTACTTC
CASSFGAGSSYEQYF
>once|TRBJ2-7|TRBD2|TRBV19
TGTGCCAGTAGCCGGACTAGCGGGGGGGCCTACGAGCAGTACTTC
CASSRTSGGAYEQYF
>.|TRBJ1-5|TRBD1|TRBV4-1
TGCGCCAGCAGTCTCACCGGGACAGGGGATAGCAATCAGCCCCAGCATTTT
CASSLTGTGDSNQPQHF
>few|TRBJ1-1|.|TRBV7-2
TGTGCCAGCAGCCCCGGGGGTTGGAACACTGAAGCTTTCTTT
CASSPGGWNTEAFF
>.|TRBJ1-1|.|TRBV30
TGTGCCTGGAGTACAGGCATGAACACTGAAGCTTTCTTT
CAWSTGMNTEAFF
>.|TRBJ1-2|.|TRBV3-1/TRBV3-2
TGTGCCAGCAGCCCCGGACGGCGAGCTAACTATGGCTACACCTTC
CASSPGRRANYGYTF
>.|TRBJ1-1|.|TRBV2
TGTGCCAGCCAAAGGTGGGGATTACGGGGGCTCGGTAATCGCACTGAAGCTTTCTTT
CASQRWGLRGLGNRTEAFF
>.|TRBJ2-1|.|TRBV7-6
TGTGCCAGCAGCTCGCCCGCCTCAGGGGCGGAGGAGCAGTTCTTC
CASSSPASGAEEQFF
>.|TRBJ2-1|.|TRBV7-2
TGTGCCAGCAGCTTAGAGTCGGGACGGTTCTACAATGAGCAGTTCTTC
CASSLESGRFYNEQFF
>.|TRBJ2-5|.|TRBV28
TGTGCCAGTAACCTCGGGGGCGCGGGAGAGACCCAGTACTTC
CASNLGGAGETQYF
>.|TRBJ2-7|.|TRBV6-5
TGTGCCAGCAGACGGGGGCACGAGCAGTACTTC
CASRRGHEQYF
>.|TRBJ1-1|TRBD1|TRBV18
TGTGCCAGCTCACCGTACCGGGACAGGGAAGCTTTCTTT
CASSPYRDREAFF
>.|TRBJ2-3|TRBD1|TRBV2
TGTGCCAGCAATCCACAGGGGGTCCCCACAGATACGCAGTATTTT
CASNPQGVPTDTQYF
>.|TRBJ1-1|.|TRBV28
TGTGCCCACCGGGGGAGAACTGAAGCTTTCTTT
CAHRGRTEAFF
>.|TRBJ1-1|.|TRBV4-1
TGCGCCAGCAGCCAAGAGGCAGGGGCGCGCACTGAAGCTTTCTTT
CASSQEAGARTEAFF
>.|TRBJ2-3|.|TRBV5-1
TGCGCCAGCAGCTTGCCGGCCGAGAGGGCTGCCACAGATACGCAGTATTTT
CASSLPAERAATDTQYF
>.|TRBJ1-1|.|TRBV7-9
TGTGCCAGCAGGGCCACGGTAAGGTCCAACACTGAAGCTTTCTTT
CASRATVRSNTEAFF
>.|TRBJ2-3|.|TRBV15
TGTGCCACCAGCGTAGGGACCACGGATACGCAGTATTTT
CATSVGTTDTQYF
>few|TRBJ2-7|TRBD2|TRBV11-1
TGTGCCAGCAGCCCTGGGACTAGCGGGTTGGACGAGCAGTACTTC
CASSPGTSGLDEQYF
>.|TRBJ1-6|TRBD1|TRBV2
TGTGCCAGCAGTGAAGACAGGGGATATTCACCCCTCCACTTT
CASSEDRGYSPLHF
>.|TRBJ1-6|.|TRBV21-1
TGTGCCCGCCGCCCCCCAGGACAGGGGGGCGCACCCCTCCACTTT
CARRPPGQGGAPLHF
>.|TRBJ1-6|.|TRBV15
TGTGCCACCAGCAGAGGGACAGAACCTAATTCACCCCTCCACTTT
CATSRGTEPNSPLHF
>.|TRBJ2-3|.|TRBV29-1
TGCAGCGTTGAAGATCTAGTGGGGCCCGCAGATACGCAGTATTTT
CSVEDLVGPADTQYF
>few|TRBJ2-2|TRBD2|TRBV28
TGTGCCAGCCTCCGTGGACCCCTAGCGGAGGGTACCGGGGAGCTGTTTTTT
CASLRGPLAEGTGELFF
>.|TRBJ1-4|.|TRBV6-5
TGTGCCAGCAGGGTGGGCGACGTCGGAAAACTGTTTTTT
CASRVGDVGKLFF
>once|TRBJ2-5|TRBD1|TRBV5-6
TGTGCCAGCAGCTTGGTGGGACAGGTTGTTCAAGAGACCCAGTACTTC
CASSLVGQVVQETQYF
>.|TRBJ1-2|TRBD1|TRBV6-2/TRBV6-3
TGTGCCAGCAGTTACACAGGGACAGGGGCTGTTGGTGGCTACACCTTC
CASSYTGTGAVGGYTF
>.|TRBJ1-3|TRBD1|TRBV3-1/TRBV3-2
TGTGCCAGCAGCCCTCGGGACAGCGGAAACACCATATATTTT
CASSPRDSGNTIYF
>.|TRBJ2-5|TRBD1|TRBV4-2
TGTGCCAGCAGCCAAGAATTGGCAGGGGGACAGTACCAAGAGACCCAGTACTTC
CASSQELAGGQYQETQYF
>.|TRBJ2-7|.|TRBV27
TGTGCCAGCAGTTTATCTGGCAGAAACTCCTACGAGCAGTACTTC
CASSLSGRNSYEQYF
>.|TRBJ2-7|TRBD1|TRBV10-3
TGTGCCATCAGTGATGTAATGGGTGGGACAGGGGCCCACGAGCAGTACTTC
CAISDVMGGTGAHEQYF
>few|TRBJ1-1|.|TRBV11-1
TGTGCCAGCAGCGTAGAAGTGGGGGGTATGAACACTGAAGCTTTCTTT
CASSVEVGGMNTEAFF